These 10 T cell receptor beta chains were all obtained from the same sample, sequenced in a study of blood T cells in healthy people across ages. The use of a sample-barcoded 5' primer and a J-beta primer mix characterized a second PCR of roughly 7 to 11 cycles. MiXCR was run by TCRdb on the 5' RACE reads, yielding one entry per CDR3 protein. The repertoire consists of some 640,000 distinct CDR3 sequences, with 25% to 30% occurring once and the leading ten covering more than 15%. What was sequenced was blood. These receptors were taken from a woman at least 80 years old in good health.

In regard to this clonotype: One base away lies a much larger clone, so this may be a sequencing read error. CDR3 DNA: TGTGCCAGCAGCTTAGATCGGGGGGTTCGGGAGACCCGGTACTTC. It specifies CASSLDRGVRETRYF. V usage is TRBV11-2 and J usage is TRBJ2-5, with 7 bases aligning to TRBD2. This CDR3 spans 15 amino acids. Looked up from germline, CDR1 is SGHAT and CDR2 is FQNNGV.

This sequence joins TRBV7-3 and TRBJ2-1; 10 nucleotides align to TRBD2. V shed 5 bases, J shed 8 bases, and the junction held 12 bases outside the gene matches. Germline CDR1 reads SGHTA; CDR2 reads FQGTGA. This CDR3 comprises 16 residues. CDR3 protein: CASSHRKSGGADEQFF. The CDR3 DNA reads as TGTGCCAGCAGCCATAGAAAGAGCGGGGGGGCCGATGAGCAGTTCTTC.

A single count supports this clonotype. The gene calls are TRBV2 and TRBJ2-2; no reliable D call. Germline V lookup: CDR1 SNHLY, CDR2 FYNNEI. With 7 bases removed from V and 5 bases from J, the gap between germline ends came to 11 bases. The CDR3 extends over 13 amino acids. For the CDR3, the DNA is TGTGCCAGCAAGGCCTTGGGTACCGGGGAGCTGTTTTTT. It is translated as CASKALGTGELFF.

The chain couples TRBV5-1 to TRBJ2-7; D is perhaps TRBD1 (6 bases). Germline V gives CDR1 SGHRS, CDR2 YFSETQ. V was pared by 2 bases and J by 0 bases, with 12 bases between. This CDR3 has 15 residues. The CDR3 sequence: CASSFDDRNSYEQYF. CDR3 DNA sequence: TGCGCCAGCAGCTTTGATGACAGGAACTCCTACGAGCAGTACTTC.

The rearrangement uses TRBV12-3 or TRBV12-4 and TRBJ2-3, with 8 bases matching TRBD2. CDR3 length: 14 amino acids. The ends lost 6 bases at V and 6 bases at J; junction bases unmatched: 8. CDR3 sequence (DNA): TGTGCCAGCAGGGGACTAGTGGGAGGTGATACGCAGTATTTT. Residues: CASRGLVGGDTQYF.

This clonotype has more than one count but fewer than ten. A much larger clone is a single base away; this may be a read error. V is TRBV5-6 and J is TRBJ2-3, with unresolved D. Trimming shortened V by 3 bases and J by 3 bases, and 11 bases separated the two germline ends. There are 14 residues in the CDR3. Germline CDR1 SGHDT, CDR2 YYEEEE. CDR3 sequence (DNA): TGTGCCAGCAGCTGGGCTAGGGTTACAGATACGCAGTATTTT. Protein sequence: CASSWARVTDTQYF.

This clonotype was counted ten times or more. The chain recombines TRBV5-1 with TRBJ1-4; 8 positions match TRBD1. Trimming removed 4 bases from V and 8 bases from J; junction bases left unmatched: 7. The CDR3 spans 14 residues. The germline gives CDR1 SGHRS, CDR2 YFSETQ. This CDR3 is CASSETGDIEKLFF. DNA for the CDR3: TGCGCCAGCAGCGAGACAGGGGACATCGAAAAACTGTTTTTT.

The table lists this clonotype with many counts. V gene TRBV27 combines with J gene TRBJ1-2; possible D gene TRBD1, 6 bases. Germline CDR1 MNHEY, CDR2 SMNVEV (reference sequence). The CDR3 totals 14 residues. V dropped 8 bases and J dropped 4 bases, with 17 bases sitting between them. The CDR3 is CASASGEGSYGYTF. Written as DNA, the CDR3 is TGTGCCAGCGCATCAGGGGAAGGGTCCTATGGCTACACCTTC.

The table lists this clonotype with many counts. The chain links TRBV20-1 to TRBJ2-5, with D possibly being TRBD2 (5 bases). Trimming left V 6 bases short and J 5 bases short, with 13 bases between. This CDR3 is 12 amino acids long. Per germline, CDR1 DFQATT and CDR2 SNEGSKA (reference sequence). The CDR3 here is CSAILTGETQYF. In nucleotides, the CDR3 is TGCAGTGCCATCCTTACGGGGGAGACCCAGTACTTC.

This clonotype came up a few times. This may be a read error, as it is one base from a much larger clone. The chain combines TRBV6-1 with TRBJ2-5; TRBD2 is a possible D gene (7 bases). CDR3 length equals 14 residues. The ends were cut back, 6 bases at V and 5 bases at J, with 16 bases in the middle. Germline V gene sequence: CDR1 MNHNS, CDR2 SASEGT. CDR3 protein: CASRGGGRVETQYF. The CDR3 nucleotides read TGTGCCAGCAGGGGAGGGGGGAGGGTCGAGACCCAGTACTTC.